This T cell receptor beta chain was recorded in a study of shared clonotypes between healthy human individuals. General observations from the study: Of the naive CD4 clonotypes, about 5% were shared across a handful of donors.

This clone has only one observation. Its matching antigen is unknown. V was pared by 2 bases and J by 1 base, with 9 bases between. The CDR3 is 14 residues long. CDR1 MDHEN and CDR2 SYDVKM come from the germline V gene. Libraries were prepared by immunoSEQ multiplex PCR; TCRdb keeps only in-frame clonotypes and omits some of them. The sample carries millions of clones, around 90% recorded once. The clonotype was recovered from a man aged 18 to 30 in good health. V gene TRBV28 combines with J gene TRBJ2-7, with unresolved D. Sequences were obtained from naive CD4+ T cells sorted from blood. Described subset: CD45RA+ positively selected. The CDR3 DNA sequence: TGTGCCAGCAGTTTAGAGCTCAGTTCCTACGAGCAGTACTTC. Protein product: CASSLELSSYEQYF.